This TCR beta chain was captured in a study of cytomegalovirus exposure and HLA in healthy donors. Whole-study results and caveats: Under 20,000 TCR beta sequences were associated with HLA alleles at 0.05 false discovery rate in a later analysis. Being productive about 90% or about 30% of the time was typical of most TCR beta V segments in an earlier analysis.

Healthy bone marrow donors formed the donor group. Each donor was nominally healthy when sampled (though unrecorded immune exposures were likely). The V gene lost 5 bases and the J gene lost 0 bases, with 17 bases spanning the gap. This CDR3 comprises 17 residues. From germline, CDR1 is SGHVS and CDR2 FNYEAQ. A word on this clone: Antigen unknown.

Vbeta (60) and Jbeta (13) primers were used in the PCR. Measured with immunoSEQ multiplex PCR; TCRdb has only the in-frame clones, and not every one. The data contain around 190,000 clones, around 84% of them singletons. Sequences were obtained from PBMCs. The chain employs TRBV7-6 and TRBJ2-4; D possibly corresponds to TRBD2 (5 bases). This sequence originates from a woman younger than 35 in good health and CMV-seronegative. CDR3 protein: CASSDPRGGRAKNIQYF. CDR3 sequence (DNA): TGTGCCAGCAGCGACCCTAGAGGTGGGAGAGCCAAAAACATTCAGTACTTC.